The 25 T cell receptor beta chains in this list originate from one sample, sequenced in a study of T cell responses to AZD1222 COVID-19 vaccine. TCRdb keeps only in-frame clones here, not all; method: immunoSEQ multiplex PCR. The sample has tens of thousands of clones; nearly 90% are singletons. This sample comprised peripheral blood, obtained on day 0 of AZD1222 vaccination. These receptors originate from an adult in good health.

The rearrangement joins TRBV24-1 to TRBJ2-2, with TRBD2 matching 8 bases. Germline V gene lookup returns CDR1 KGHDR and CDR2 SFDVKD. CDR3 length equals 14 residues. With 7 bases clipped from V and 6 bases from J, the junction kept 6 bases outside the gene matches. This CDR3 reads CATSSWREAGELFF. For the CDR3, the DNA is TGTGCCACCAGCTCCTGGCGGGAGGCCGGGGAGCTGTTTTTT.

This chain uses TRBV27 with TRBJ2-2, with TRBD1 matching over 7 bases. Germline V gene sequence: CDR1 MNHEY, CDR2 SMNVEV (reference sequence). V lost 6 bases to trimming and J lost 3 bases; unmatched junction nucleotides: 7. CDR3 size: 15 residues. CDR3 region: CASRTQGSDTGELFF. DNA of the CDR3: TGTGCCAGCAGAACACAGGGGTCAGACACCGGGGAGCTGTTTTTT.

CDR3 loop: CASSLARYNEQFF. CDR3 nucleotide sequence: TGTGCCAGCAGCTTAGCTAGATACAATGAGCAGTTCTTC. J is TRBJ2-1 and V is TRBV11-2; no definite D call. The germline CDR1 and CDR2 sequences are SGHAT and FQNNGV. The CDR3 has 13 residues. Trimming stripped 1 base from V and 4 bases from J, with 5 bases between.

This clone appeared a single time. The chain combines TRBV29-1 with TRBJ1-1, with no clear D. The V gene lost 2 bases and the J gene lost 5 bases, with 6 bases spanning the gap. CDR1 SQVTM and CDR2 ANQGSEA come from the germline V gene. There are 11 residues in the CDR3. The CDR3: CSVEWGTEAFF. The DNA of the CDR3 is TGCAGCGTTGAATGGGGTACTGAAGCTTTCTTT.

J is TRBJ2-7 and V is TRBV5-4, with D maybe TRBD2 (6 bases). CDR1 is SGHNT, CDR2 YYREEE, per germline (reference sequence). CDR3 length: 15 amino acids. V lost 0 bases and J 3 bases, leaving 13 bases between the germline ends. The DNA of the CDR3 is TGTGCCAGCAGCTTGGGAATAGCGGAAGTCTACGAGCAGTACTTC. It specifies CASSLGIAEVYEQYF. Supplemented by reference TRBV5-4 and TRBJ2-7, the full variable domain reads ETGVTQSPTHLIKTRGQQVTLRCSSQSGHNTVSWYQQALGQGPQFIFQYYREEENGRGNFPPRFSGLQFPNYSSELNVNALELDDSALYLCASSLGIAEVYEQYFGPGTRLTVT.

The gene calls are TRBV4-3 and TRBJ2-7; 7 nucleotides agree with TRBD1. The CDR3 loop spans 16 amino acids. Germline trimming cut 1 base from V and 3 bases from J; bases unmatched to any gene: 9. Per germline, CDR1 LGHNA and CDR2 YSLEER. The CDR3 loop reads CASSQGVWDRYYEQYF. The CDR3 DNA is TGCGCCAGCAGCCAAGGAGTTTGGGACAGATACTACGAGCAGTACTTC.

The J gene is TRBJ2-3, the V gene TRBV6-4; TRBD2 aligns across 11 bases. The CDR3 is made up of 17 amino acids. Trimming at V came to 5 bases and at J to 4 bases, leaving 11 bases not matched to a gene. Germline CDR1 and CDR2: MRHNA and SNTAGT. Here the CDR3 DNA reads TGTGCCAGCAGTCTCAACTTAGCGGGAGGGGTATCAGATACGCAGTATTTT. This codes for CASSLNLAGGVSDTQYF.

The chain uses TRBV4-1 and TRBJ1-2, with D unclear. Looked up from germline, CDR1 is MGHRA and CDR2 is YSYEKL. Trimming stripped 1 base from V and 3 bases from J, with 12 bases between. This CDR3 comprises 15 residues. Here the CDR3 DNA reads TGCGCCAGCAGCCAAGCGCCGAAGAGAGACTATGGCTACACCTTC. Protein product: CASSQAPKRDYGYTF.

About this clone: In the same sample, other DNA sequences code for this CDR3. V and J are TRBV29-1 and TRBJ2-7, with D unresolved. The CDR3 length is 10 residues. Between the trimmed V and J ends, which lost 4 bases and 3 bases, there was a span of 4 bases. CDR1 is SQVTM, CDR2 ANQGSEA, per germline. The CDR3 nucleotides read TGCAGCGTTGGGGACTACGAGCAGTACTTC. Its translation: CSVGDYEQYF.

The rearrangement joins TRBV6-1 to TRBJ2-1, with 9 bases aligning to TRBD2. CDR3 length: 16 residues. The junction had 7 bases not matched to a gene; V was cut back by 2 bases and J by 5 bases. The germline gives CDR1 MNHNS, CDR2 SASEGT. CDR3 protein: CASSEPVVAGDNEQFF. CDR3 nucleotide sequence: TGTGCCAGCAGTGAACCCGTGGTAGCGGGAGACAATGAGCAGTTCTTC.

Here the CDR3 DNA reads TGTGCCAGCAGCCCAGGGGGCGGGCCCGGGGAGCTGTTTTTT. It yields the protein CASSPGGGPGELFF. The chain has TRBV7-3 and TRBJ2-2, with 8 bases matching TRBD1. Germline V gives CDR1 SGHTA, CDR2 FQGTGA. This CDR3 is 14 amino acids long. J gave up 6 bases and V 5 bases, and 5 bases lay outside the gene matches.

This chain uses TRBV18 with TRBJ1-1; possible D gene TRBD1, 6 bases. The CDR3 loop spans 15 amino acids. The V end was cut by 4 bases, the J end by 7 bases, with 19 bases between. CDR1 is KGHSH and CDR2 is LQKENI in the germline V gene. The CDR3 DNA sequence: TGTGCCAGCTCACTCAAATCGCAGCGGGACATTGAAGCTTTCTTT. Translating it yields CASSLKSQRDIEAFF.

The chain joins TRBV6-5 to TRBJ2-7, with 9 bases identical to TRBD1. The V gene end was trimmed by 6 bases and the J gene end by 7 bases; junction bases not matched to a gene: 10. Germline CDR1 reads MNHEY; CDR2 reads SVGAGI. The CDR3 extends over 14 amino acids. CDR3 residues: CASSSGQGLGEQYF. The CDR3 DNA follows: TGTGCCAGCAGCTCTGGACAGGGGCTTGGGGAGCAGTACTTC.

The chain is built from TRBV24-1 and TRBJ1-5, with D tentatively TRBD1 (5 bases). The CDR3 is made up of 13 amino acids. The V end was cut by 5 bases, the J end by 7 bases, with 11 bases between. Germline V CDR1 and CDR2: KGHDR, SFDVKD. Written as DNA, the CDR3 is TGTGCCACCAGTGGGGGGAATCTGCAGCCCCAGCATTTT. Translated, it gives CATSGGNLQPQHF.

This clone was recorded only once. The chain employs TRBV25-1 and TRBJ2-2, with 10 bases identical to TRBD2. Germline-derived CDR1 and CDR2 are MGHDK and SYGVNS. This CDR3 is built from 17 residues. V gave up 3 bases and J gave up 3 bases; unmatched junction bases: 7. The CDR3 region is CASSDWLAGGDTGELFF. The CDR3 region has the DNA TGTGCCAGCAGTGATTGGTTAGCGGGAGGAGACACCGGGGAGCTGTTTTTT.

This chain connects TRBV6-5 to TRBJ2-1, with TRBD1 matching over 10 bases. Germline V lookup: CDR1 MNHEY, CDR2 SVGAGI. The CDR3 runs to 15 residues. Unmatched junction bases numbered 9, after V lost 5 bases and J lost 8 bases. For the CDR3, the DNA is TGTGCCAGCAGTACCCAGGGACAGGGGAGCTATGAGCAGTTCTTC. It codes for CASSTQGQGSYEQFF.

The V call is TRBV7-8, the J call TRBJ2-7; D might be TRBD2 (7 bases). This CDR3 contains 17 residues. From germline, CDR1 is SGHVS and CDR2 FQNEAQ. The V end was cut by 1 base, the J end by 5 bases, with 21 bases between. The CDR3 loop is CASSLVGGLNSIDEQYF. In nucleotides, the CDR3 is TGTGCCAGCAGCTTAGTCGGGGGGCTAAATTCAATCGACGAGCAGTACTTC.

The chain links TRBV27 to TRBJ2-1; D gene unclear. CDR3 length equals 15 residues. Trimming stripped 6 bases from V and 0 bases from J, with 12 bases between. From germline, CDR1 is MNHEY and CDR2 SMNVEV (reference sequence). This CDR3 reads CASRKLTSSYNEQFF. In DNA, the CDR3 is TGTGCCAGCAGGAAACTTACGAGCTCCTACAATGAGCAGTTCTTC.

The gene calls are TRBV6-2 or TRBV6-3 and TRBJ2-7; unclear D gene. The V and J ends lost 0 bases and 2 bases respectively, with 11 bases between them. In germline, CDR1 is MNHEY, CDR2 SVGEGT. The CDR3 has 15 residues. The CDR3 nucleotides read TGTGCCAGCAGTTACTCGAGTGGGATGCCCTACGAGCAGTACTTC. Translating it yields CASSYSSGMPYEQYF.

V usage is TRBV27 and J usage is TRBJ1-1; 9 nucleotides align to TRBD1. Per the germline V gene, CDR1 is MNHEY and CDR2 is SMNVEV (reference sequence). V was pared by 5 bases and J by 5 bases, with 9 bases of the junction left unmatched. This CDR3 contains 15 residues. This CDR3 is CASSTSTGGWTEAFF. The CDR3 DNA reads as TGTGCCAGCAGTACCTCGACAGGGGGTTGGACTGAAGCTTTCTTT.

The V and J genes are TRBV30 and TRBJ1-5; D call uncertain. The CDR3 sequence is 11 residues long. CDR1 is GTSNPN and CDR2 is SVGIG in the germline V gene (reference sequence). The V end was cut by 2 bases, the J end by 8 bases, with 7 bases between. In DNA form, the CDR3 reads TGTGCCTGGAGTTGGAAAGAGCCCCAGCATTTT. It yields the protein CAWSWKEPQHF.

The J gene is TRBJ1-5, the V gene TRBV3-1 (or the pseudogene TRBV3-2); no firm D call. The CDR3 spans 13 residues. Trimming cost V 1 base and J 9 bases, with 10 bases left between them. The germline V gene has CDR1 LGHDT and CDR2 YNNKEL (reference sequence). The CDR3 is CASSQGENGPQHF. The CDR3, as DNA: TGTGCCAGCAGCCAAGGGGAAAATGGGCCCCAGCATTTT.

The table lists this clone with a count of one. This sequence joins TRBV29-1 and TRBJ2-3; no reliable D call. Germline CDR1 SQVTM, CDR2 ANQGSEA. The germline V and J ends were trimmed by 2 bases and 3 bases, with 9 bases remaining between them. This CDR3 contains 13 residues. CDR3 DNA sequence: TGCAGCGTTGAATTCTCCTGGACAGATACGCAGTATTTT. This gives the protein CSVEFSWTDTQYF.

CDR3 bases: TGTGCCAGCAGCCCAGGACAGGCCACGAACACTGAAGCTTTCTTT. Protein: CASSPGQATNTEAFF. V usage is TRBV9 and J usage is TRBJ1-1; 7 bases agree with TRBD1. The trim removed 4 bases at V and 1 base at J, leaving 7 bases unmatched. From germline, CDR1 is SGDLS and CDR2 YYNGEE. This CDR3 has 15 residues.

The J gene is TRBJ1-2, the V gene TRBV28, with unresolved D. This CDR3 region has 16 residues. Trimming removed 5 bases from V and 3 bases from J, with 19 bases in between. In germline, CDR1 is MDHEN, CDR2 SYDVKM. This chain's CDR3 is CASSGLGLEPYYGYTF. CDR3 bases: TGTGCCAGCAGTGGACTAGGCCTGGAGCCCTACTATGGCTACACCTTC.